These 27 T cell receptor beta chains came from one sample sequenced in a study of tumor-infiltrating lymphocytes in primary liver carcinoma. Total RNA and DNA came together from around 20-30 mg of bulk tissue without cell sorting. With about 470 ng total RNA as template and a constant-region primer, TCR beta cDNA was made. Investigators got TCR beta libraries out of three nested multiplex PCR rounds, done with slightly modified ARM-PCR. The first two PCR rounds used TRBV1-TRBV30 primers with a Cbeta primer, around 10 cycles each. A single record per CDR3 protein comes from TCRdb applying MiXCR to the multiplex PCR reads. Seen here are about 23,000 distinct CDR3 sequences, 75% to 80% observed once, and the top ten hold roughly 35%. The sample consisted of liver tumor tissue from sampling region 5. The subset was: tumor region T5, tumor centre. These receptors were obtained from a woman aged 25-40 years with primary liver carcinoma and hepatitis B virus infection.

About this clonotype itself: Being one base from a much bigger clone, this may be a read error. The gene calls are TRBV18 and TRBJ2-7; D unresolved. V lost 5 bases and J lost 1, with 6 bases in between. Germline V gene lookup returns CDR1 KGHSH and CDR2 LQKENI. The CDR3 contains 12 residues. Here the CDR3 DNA reads TGTGCCAGCTCATCCAATTCCTACGAGCAGTACTTC. Its protein product is CASSSNSYEQYF.

As for this clonotype: A read error may account for a junction end that differs from germline. The rearrangement joins TRBV6-2 or TRBV6-3 to TRBJ1-5; D unresolved. The CDR3 has 14 residues. CDR1 is MNHEY and CDR2 is SVGEGT in the germline V gene. This CDR3 is CASRYLDNNQPQHF. CDR3 bases: TGTGCCAGCAGATACCTGGATAACAATCAACCCCAGCATTTT.

Points on this clonotype: At one of its ends the junction is not consistent with the germline gene, which may arise from a read error. In DNA form, the CDR3 reads TGCAGAGTTGTGGCATGGGACGAGGAGCTGTTTTTT. Its translation is CRVVAWDEELFF. The chain links TRBV29-1 to TRBJ2-2; the D call may be TRBD1 or TRBD2 (5 bases each). Germline assignment: CDR1 SQVTM and CDR2 ANQGSEA. This CDR3 contains 12 residues.

This clonotype was observed a handful of times. Here the CDR3 omits its conserved ending phenylalanine or tryptophan, so a read error is the likely source. The DNA is omitted, as the CDR3 cannot be located on it reliably, and the CDR3 follows TCRdb's listing. This chain connects TRBV24-1 to TRBJ2-6; TRBD1, as called in the table, went unchecked against the DNA. Germline V CDR1 and CDR2: KGHDR, SFDVKD. Termini included, the CDR3 measures 13 amino acids. Here the CDR3 reads CAPRGDGANVLTL.

To note about this clonotype: One end of the junction does not line up with germline, which may come from a read error. J is TRBJ2-6 and V is TRBV4-3; D perhaps matches TRBD1 (6 bases). The CDR3 sequence is 16 residues long. The germline gives CDR1 LGHNA, CDR2 YSLEER. The CDR3 DNA sequence: TGCGCCAGCAGCCAAACAGGGAGTACTGGGGCCAACATCCTGACTTTC. Protein sequence: CASSQTGSTGANILTF.

The genes are TRBV5-1 and TRBJ1-1; 7 bases align to TRBD1. V dropped 0 bases and J dropped 11; count of bases not matched to a gene: 10. Germline V CDR1 and CDR2: SGHRS, YFSETQ. The CDR3 contains 14 residues. CDR3 nucleotides: TGCGCCAGCAGCTTGGAGGGGGCGCGCGGTCGGGCTTTCTTT. Its protein is CASSLEGARGRAFF.

Points on this clonotype: Because it lacks the conserved phenylalanine or tryptophan at the end, this CDR3 is likely a read error. This rearrangement joins TRBV20-1 to TRBJ2-6, with a possible D match to TRBD1 (6 bases). This CDR3 contains 17 residues. CDR1 is DFQATT, CDR2 SNEGSKA, per germline (reference sequence). The V gene lost 1 base and the J gene lost 4 bases, with 17 bases spanning the gap. CDR3 coding DNA: TGCAGTGCTAGAGCCGGGACACTGAACTCCGGGGCCAACGTCCTGACTATC. As protein: CSARAGTLNSGANVLTI.

Comments on this clonotype: The conserved phenylalanine or tryptophan normally closing the CDR3 is absent here, so this likely arose from a read error. The DNA is omitted, as the CDR3 cannot be located on it reliably, and the CDR3 follows TCRdb's listing. V and J are TRBV10-2 and TRBJ1-1. Germline loops: CDR1 WSHSY, CDR2 SAAADI. Counting both end residues, the CDR3 totals 14 amino acids. CDR3 protein: CASNESKAGTEAYS.

Worth noting for this clonotype: One junction end disagrees with the germline gene, perhaps due to a read error. V is TRBV30 and J is TRBJ2-5; D gene unclear. Germline-derived CDR1 and CDR2 are GTSNPN and SVGIG (reference sequence). CDR3 length: 11 residues. The CDR3 region has the DNA TGTACCTGGAGTGTCGTGGATACCCAGTACTTC. Translation gives CTWSVVDTQYF.

In its sample, this clonotype was seen a few times. At one of its ends the junction is not consistent with the germline gene, which may arise from a read error. The J gene is TRBJ2-1, the V gene TRBV5-1; the D call may be TRBD1 or TRBD2 (5 bases each). Germline CDR1 SGHRS, CDR2 YFSETQ. The CDR3 spans 15 residues. DNA for the CDR3: TGCACCAGCAGCGGCACAGGTTCCACCTACAATGAGCACTTCTTC. This encodes CTSSGTGSTYNEHFF.

This chain joins TRBV29-1 and TRBJ1-2; D is unresolved. This CDR3 comprises 12 residues. The germline CDR1 and CDR2 sequences are SQVTM and ANQGSEA. Trimming shortened V by 6 bases and J by 8 bases, and 16 bases separated the two germline ends. The CDR3 sequence is CSVVNWDGGYTF. DNA of the CDR3: TGCAGCGTCGTCAATTGGGATGGCGGCTACACCTTC.

Comments on this clonotype: The CDR3 does not end in the conserved phenylalanine or tryptophan, so this is likely a read error. This rearrangement joins TRBV11-1 to TRBJ2-7; unclear D gene. This CDR3 is built from 12 residues. Per the germline V gene, CDR1 is SGHAT and CDR2 is FQDESV (reference sequence). This chain's CDR3 is CASSFMSYEQYS. CDR3 DNA: TGTGCCAGTAGCTTCATGAGTTACGAGCAGTACTCC.

At least ten counts were recorded for this clonotype. The chain uses TRBV28 and TRBJ1-2; a weak D match, TRBD1 (5 bases). Germline-derived CDR1 and CDR2 are MDHEN and SYDVKM. The germline V and J ends were trimmed by 2 bases and 7 bases, with 14 bases remaining between them. The CDR3 extends over 14 amino acids. CDR3 sequence (DNA): TGTGCCAGCAGTTTACGGGGCCAGGGCCCTGGCTACACCTTC. Encoded protein: CASSLRGQGPGYTF.

This clonotype was detected once. This likely comes from a read error, as the CDR3 has no conserved phenylalanine or tryptophan at its end. The gene calls are TRBV11-2 and TRBJ2-1; D might be TRBD1 (7 bases). V was trimmed by 0 bases and J by 3 bases, leaving 27 bases between them. From germline, CDR1 is SGHAT and CDR2 FQNNGV. CDR3 length: 21 amino acids. The CDR3 is CASSLEQGSRRDRGHYNEQFS. CDR3 DNA: TGTGCCAGCAGCTTAGAACAGGGGTCGAGGCGGGATAGGGGGCACTACAATGAGCAGTTCTCC.

Comments on this clonotype: Since the CDR3 does not end with the conserved phenylalanine or tryptophan, this likely comes from a read error. The CDR3 DNA sequence: TGTGCCAGCAGTTATCCGGGGGGCACAGTAGCTTTCCTT. Translated: CASSYPGGTVAFL. The chain links TRBV6-5 to TRBJ1-1, with a weak D call TRBD1 (6 bases). The CDR3 extends over 13 amino acids. The germline gives CDR1 MNHEY, CDR2 SVGAGI. V lost 3 bases, J lost 10 bases, and 15 bases lay in between.

Notes on this clonotype: The junction shows a germline mismatch at one end, possibly a read error. V is TRBV11-2 and J is TRBJ2-7; either TRBD1 or TRBD2 may fit D (5 bases each). The germline V gene encodes CDR1 SGHAT and CDR2 FQNNGV. The CDR3 has 17 amino acids. The CDR3 loop is CVSSSLLGTVNSNEQYF. CDR3 in DNA: TGTGTTAGCAGCTCCCTACTGGGGACGGTGAACTCCAACGAGCAGTACTTC.

The rearrangement joins TRBV28 to TRBJ1-2; 7 bases are a match to TRBD1. Looked up from germline, CDR1 is MDHEN and CDR2 is SYDVKM. This CDR3 has 14 amino acids. The V and J ends lost 5 bases and 8 bases, in that order; junction bases with no gene match: 11. The CDR3 region is CASSLAGQIYGYTF. In nucleotides, the CDR3 is TGTGCCAGCAGTCTGGCGGGACAGATCTACGGCTACACCTTC.

This clonotype showed up many times. This clone may be a read error of a much larger clone one base away. The gene calls are TRBV28 and TRBJ2-3; 13 bases map to TRBD2. The CDR3 has 17 residues. Germline CDR1 is MDHEN and CDR2 is SYDVKM. For the CDR3, the DNA is TGTGCCGGCAGTCCCGAGACTAGCGGGAGGAGCACAGATACGCAGTATTTT. This sequence encodes CAGSPETSGRSTDTQYF.

This clonotype was observed once. The junction departs from the called germline gene at one end, perhaps through a read error. The rearrangement links TRBV28 to TRBJ2-3; perhaps TRBD2 as D (5 bases). Germline CDR1 is MDHEN and CDR2 is SYDVKM. This CDR3 region has 14 residues. CDR3 in DNA: TGTACCAGCAGTCCGCGGGCGGTCACAGATACGCAGTATTTT. Translated, it gives CTSSPRAVTDTQYF.

The sample holds a few counts of this clonotype. The V gene is TRBV29-1, the J gene TRBJ2-1; D is possibly TRBD2 (5 bases). Trimming shortened V by 5 bases and J by 1 base, and 15 bases separated the two germline ends. Germline-derived CDR1 and CDR2 are SQVTM and ANQGSEA. This CDR3 comprises 15 residues. CDR3 loop: CSVLSETTSYNEQFF. DNA of the CDR3: TGCAGCGTTCTTAGCGAGACTACATCCTACAATGAGCAGTTCTTC.

This clonotype was seen at least ten times. The rearrangement uses TRBV28 and TRBJ2-7; possibly TRBD1 or TRBD2 for D (6 bases each). Trimming removed 3 bases from V and 6 bases from J, with 15 bases in between. CDR1 MDHEN and CDR2 SYDVKM come from the germline V gene. This CDR3 contains 14 residues. CDR3 DNA sequence: TGTGCCAGCAGTTTGGAGGGGGAGTGGTCCGAGCAGTACTTC. It yields the protein CASSLEGEWSEQYF.

In this sample, this clonotype turned up a few times. The rearrangement joins TRBV9 to TRBJ2-5; 7 bases agree with TRBD2. The CDR3 consists of 16 residues. The V segment lost 0 bases and the J segment 5 bases; nucleotides outside the gene matches: 10. The germline V gene has CDR1 SGDLS and CDR2 YYNGEE. CDR3 nucleotide sequence: TGTGCCAGCAGCGTAGAGCTTAGCGGGCCTTGGGAGACCCAGTACTTC. Translated, it gives CASSVELSGPWETQYF.

The V call is TRBV11-2, the J call TRBJ2-1; D is perhaps TRBD2 (6 bases). Germline V gives CDR1 SGHAT, CDR2 FQNNGV. Between the trimmed V and J ends, which lost 7 bases and 4 bases, there was a span of 20 bases. The CDR3 is made up of 16 amino acids. The CDR3 DNA follows: TGTGCCAGCATCACCTCTCTAATGGGAGGATACAATGAGCAGTTCTTC. Its protein is CASITSLMGGYNEQFF.

The chain has TRBV28 and TRBJ2-1; possible D gene TRBD2, 6 bases. The CDR3 loop spans 15 amino acids. Germline CDR1 is MDHEN and CDR2 is SYDVKM. The V end lost 10 bases, the J end lost 4 bases, and 20 bases lay between the germline ends. The DNA for the CDR3 is TGTGCCATCAATATGGGACTTGGACCTTACAATGAGCAGTTCTTC. Translation: CAINMGLGPYNEQFF. The whole variable domain, remainder taken from reference TRBV28 and TRBJ2-1, is DVKVTQSSRYLVKRTGEKVFLECVQDMDHENMFWYRQDPGLGLRLIYFSYDVKMKEKGDIPEGYSVSREKKERFSLILESASTNQTSMYLCAINMGLGPYNEQFFGPGTRLTVL.

Points on this clonotype: Just one base apart from a much larger clone, this may be a read error. The V gene is TRBV2, the J gene TRBJ1-5, with D possibly TRBD1 on 5 matching bases. This CDR3 is 14 amino acids long. Per germline, CDR1 SNHLY and CDR2 FYNNEI. The CDR3 DNA sequence: TGTGCCTGCAGTGGGGGAGGGGGCAATCAGCCCCAGCATTTT. This gives the protein CACSGGGGNQPQHF.

Turning to this clonotype: This likely comes from a read error, as the CDR3 has no conserved phenylalanine or tryptophan at its end. The chain links TRBV7-8 to TRBJ1-5; D uncertain. This CDR3 is built from 15 residues. Germline CDR1 and CDR2: SGHVS and FQNEAQ. V was trimmed by 9 bases and J by 6 bases, leaving 21 bases between them. The CDR3 is CASSLTGQVGQPQHI. The DNA for the CDR3 is TGTGCCAGTAGCCTTACGGGCCAGGTCGGTCAGCCCCAGCATATT.

To note about this clonotype: A junction end diverges from the germline sequence, so it may reflect a read error. The chain combines TRBV10-3 with TRBJ1-1; D may be TRBD1 (6 bases). This CDR3 is built from 15 residues. Germline V gene sequence: CDR1 ENHRY, CDR2 SYGVKD. CDR3 nucleotide sequence: TGTGCCATCAGTGAGTCTACAGGGATGTTGACTGAAGTTTTCTTT. It codes for CAISESTGMLTEVFF.